Below, one T cell receptor beta chain is given with its context. What it binds is not known. In germline, CDR1 is SGDLS, CDR2 YYNGEE. V was shortened by 0 bases and J by 5 bases, with 12 bases between the two germline ends. This CDR3 has 15 residues. The data belong to a study of vaccination effects on CD4 cells after COVID-19. Investigators separated out CD4+ T cells once around nine days of culture had passed. Generated by immunoSEQ multiplex PCR, the TCRdb table keeps only in-frame clones and is missing some. The sample has roughly 60,000 clones; approximately 72% are singletons. This receptor was obtained from a human donor who had a prior SARS-CoV-2 infection. The sample here was CD4+ T cells from PBMCs cultured without peptide, taken before COVID-19 vaccination. The V call is TRBV9, the J call TRBJ2-1; D is undetermined. CDR3 nucleotide sequence: TGTGCCAGCAGCGTAGAGGTAGGACCCGACAATGAGCAGTTCTTC. This sequence encodes CASSVEVGPDNEQFF.